Shown below are 30 T cell receptor beta chains from a single sample sequenced in a study of blood T cell repertoires in COVID-19. Sequencing was performed with immunoSEQ multiplex PCR; in TCRdb, only in-frame clones are kept and a portion is missing. Found here are 85,000 to 120,000 clones, 60% to 80% of them singletons; the top ten hold around 9.8%. Sequenced sample: peripheral blood. These receptors were obtained from a man aged 55-75 years with active or convalescent COVID-19.

This chain joins TRBV9 and TRBJ2-7, with 14 bases identical to TRBD2. The CDR3 length is 15 residues. After removal of 2 bases from V and 3 bases from J, the junction contained 1 base not matched to a gene. Germline values: CDR1 SGDLS, CDR2 YYNGEE. CDR3 amino acids: CASSVGTSGSYEQYF. CDR3 in DNA: TGTGCCAGCAGCGTCGGGACTAGCGGGAGCTACGAGCAGTACTTC.

The V and J genes are TRBV19 and TRBJ1-2, with D possibly being TRBD1 (5 bases). V gave up 7 bases and J gave up 0 bases, with 9 bases separating them. The CDR3 runs 13 residues. Germline V gives CDR1 LNHDA, CDR2 SQIVND (reference sequence). CDR3 sequence reads: CASTQTANYGYTF. The CDR3 DNA reads as TGTGCCAGTACCCAGACAGCTAACTATGGCTACACCTTC. The full variable domain, its missing parts supplied by reference TRBV19 and TRBJ1-2, is DGGITQSPKYLFRKEGQNVTLSCEQNLNHDAMYWYRQDPGQGLRLIYYSQIVNDFQKGDIAEGYSVSREKKESFPLTVTSAQKNPTAFYLCASTQTANYGYTFGSGTRLTVV.

The CDR3 spells CASSYSVFYGYTF. In DNA form, the CDR3 reads TGTGCCAGCAGTTACTCTGTCTTCTATGGCTACACCTTC. This chain uses TRBV6-5 with TRBJ1-2; D not certain. Trimming removed 0 bases from V and 4 bases from J, with 6 bases in between. Germline CDR1 MNHEY, CDR2 SVGAGI. CDR3 length: 13 residues.

The gene calls are TRBV30 and TRBJ1-2; no firm D call. The V gene lost 4 bases and the J gene lost 2 bases, with 17 bases spanning the gap. There are 15 residues in the CDR3. Looked up from germline, CDR1 is GTSNPN and CDR2 is SVGIG (reference sequence). CDR3 sequence (DNA): TGTGCCTGGACGGGTGGAGAAGGCTTGAACTATGGCTACACCTTC. Residues: CAWTGGEGLNYGYTF. Using reference TRBV30 and TRBJ1-2 for the parts outside the CDR3, the full variable domain is SQTIHQWPATLVQPVGSPLSLECTVEGTSNPNLYWYRQAAGRGLQLLFYSVGIGQISSEVPQNLSASRPQDRQFILSSKKLLLSDSGFYLCAWTGGEGLNYGYTFGSGTRLTVV.

The chain couples TRBV14 to TRBJ2-2; TRBD1 matches 7 bases. After removal of 0 bases from V and 6 bases from J, the junction contained 7 bases not matched to a gene. The CDR3 spans 16 residues. From germline, CDR1 is SGHDN and CDR2 FVKESK. The CDR3 DNA follows: TGTGCCAGCAGCCAAGATAGGGGGCAATTGGCCGGGGAGCTGTTTTTT. As protein: CASSQDRGQLAGELFF. The full variable domain, with the rest looked up from reference TRBV14 and TRBJ2-2, is EAGVTQFPSHSVIEKGQTVTLRCDPISGHDNLYWYRRVMGKEIKFLLHFVKESKQDESGMPNNRFLAERTGGTYSTLKVQPAELEDSGVYFCASSQDRGQLAGELFFGEGSRLTVL.

This clone has a single count. The chain couples TRBV7-9 to TRBJ1-6; 8 positions agree with TRBD1. V lost 4 bases and J lost 9; bases outside the gene matches: 8. The CDR3 loop spans 15 amino acids. Germline-derived CDR1 and CDR2 are SEHNR and FQNEAQ (reference sequence). The CDR3 nucleotides read TGTGCCAGCAGCTCGGGACAGGTGCTGGGTTCACCCCTCCACTTT. It codes for CASSSGQVLGSPLHF.

The chain couples TRBV3-1 (or the pseudogene TRBV3-2) to TRBJ1-2; D is undetermined. This CDR3 comprises 13 residues. Trimming left V 3 bases short and J 8 bases short, with 13 bases between. Germline V lookup: CDR1 LGHDT, CDR2 YNNKEL (reference sequence). The CDR3 coding sequence is TGTGCCAGCAGCCATGAACCTGGTGGCGGCTACACCTTC. Amino acid sequence: CASSHEPGGGYTF.

This chain connects TRBV28 to TRBJ2-1, with TRBD2 matching 11 bases. This CDR3 spans 15 amino acids. Germline CDR1 is MDHEN and CDR2 is SYDVKM. V lost 7 bases and J lost 1; bases outside the gene matches: 3. The CDR3 is CASTIAGGSYNEQFF. As DNA, the CDR3 is TGTGCCAGCACCATAGCGGGAGGGTCCTACAATGAGCAGTTCTTC.

The gene calls are TRBV14 and TRBJ2-3; 9 bases are a match to TRBD1. Germline V CDR1 and CDR2: SGHDN, FVKESK. Unmatched junction bases numbered 9, after V lost 0 bases and J lost 2 bases. There are 18 residues in the CDR3. CDR3 in amino acids: CASSQDVYRDRDTDTQYF. CDR3 coding DNA: TGTGCCAGCAGCCAAGACGTCTACCGGGACAGGGACACAGATACGCAGTATTTT.

The genes are TRBV7-6 and TRBJ1-4, with D unresolved. CDR1 is SGHVS and CDR2 is FNYEAQ in the germline V gene. Trimming stripped 5 bases from V and 0 bases from J, with 10 bases between. This CDR3 has 15 amino acids. CDR3 protein: CASSLTQATNEKLFF. CDR3 DNA: TGTGCCAGCAGCCTGACGCAGGCAACTAATGAAAAACTGTTTTTT.

V gene TRBV30 combines with J gene TRBJ2-2; D possibly corresponds to TRBD2 (5 bases). This CDR3 has 13 amino acids. V dropped 4 bases and J dropped 4 bases, with 10 bases sitting between them. The germline V gene has CDR1 GTSNPN and CDR2 SVGIG (reference sequence). The DNA for the CDR3 is TGTGCCTGGAACCGGGGTAGCACCGGGGAGCTGTTTTTT. Amino acids: CAWNRGSTGELFF. Supplemented by reference TRBV30 and TRBJ2-2, the full variable domain reads SQTIHQWPATLVQPVGSPLSLECTVEGTSNPNLYWYRQAAGRGLQLLFYSVGIGQISSEVPQNLSASRPQDRQFILSSKKLLLSDSGFYLCAWNRGSTGELFFGEGSRLTVL.

A remark on this clone: Other DNA sequences of this sample code for an identical CDR3. The chain joins TRBV7-2 to TRBJ1-1; D is possibly TRBD1 (6 bases). The V gene's germline CDR1 is SGHTA and CDR2 FQGNSA. This CDR3 contains 15 residues. V lost 1 base, J lost 5 bases, and 14 bases lay in between. CDR3 region: CASSLEVGRGTEAFF. The DNA of the CDR3 is TGTGCCAGCAGCTTAGAGGTTGGGAGGGGGACTGAAGCTTTCTTT.

J is TRBJ1-4 and V is TRBV6-5; the match to TRBD1 covers 7 bases. In germline, CDR1 is MNHEY, CDR2 SVGAGI. This CDR3 has 15 amino acids. After removal of 6 bases from V and 8 bases from J, the junction contained 12 bases not matched to a gene. This CDR3 is CASSPGTGVGEKLFF. CDR3 bases: TGTGCCAGCAGCCCCGGAACAGGGGTGGGGGAAAAACTGTTTTTT.

V and J are TRBV30 and TRBJ2-1; weak D call: TRBD2 (6 bases). CDR3 length: 12 residues. CDR1 and CDR2 (germline): GTSNPN, SVGIG (reference sequence). V dropped 4 bases and J dropped 9 bases, with 13 bases sitting between them. CDR3 DNA: TGTGCCTGGAAGACAGCGGGCGGTGAGCAGTTCTTC. It yields the protein CAWKTAGGEQFF.

The chain is built from TRBV10-2 and TRBJ2-1, with 7 bases fitting TRBD2. In germline, CDR1 is WSHSY, CDR2 SAAADI. The CDR3 runs to 13 residues. V was pared by 11 bases and J by 7 bases, with 11 bases of the junction left unmatched. The CDR3 region is CAPPSGEENEQFF. Here the CDR3 DNA reads TGCGCCCCCCCAAGCGGGGAGGAGAATGAGCAGTTCTTC.

This sequence joins TRBV29-1 and TRBJ1-2; TRBD1 matches 10 bases. The CDR3 is 13 residues long. Per the germline V gene, CDR1 is SQVTM and CDR2 is ANQGSEA. The ends lost 4 bases at V and 8 bases at J; junction bases unmatched: 7. The chain's CDR3 is CSVATGGMRGYTF. CDR3 coding DNA: TGCAGCGTTGCGACAGGGGGCATGCGGGGCTACACCTTC.

This chain connects TRBV6-5 to TRBJ2-1; a possible D gene is TRBD2 (6 bases). V gave up 5 bases and J gave up 7 bases, with 15 bases separating them. This CDR3 region has 14 residues. Germline V lookup: CDR1 MNHEY, CDR2 SVGAGI. Written as DNA, the CDR3 is TGTGCCAGCAGTCCACAGCGGGTCAGTAATGAGCAGTTCTTC. Translating it yields CASSPQRVSNEQFF.

The J gene is TRBJ2-5, the V gene TRBV19, with TRBD1 identical over 7 bases. Germline V gene sequence: CDR1 LNHDA, CDR2 SQIVND (reference sequence). V lost 3 bases to trimming and J lost 4 bases; unmatched junction nucleotides: 2. This CDR3 comprises 13 residues. CDR3 amino acids: CASSIHRGETQYF. CDR3 DNA sequence: TGTGCCAGTAGTATTCACAGGGGAGAGACCCAGTACTTC.

The chain combines TRBV28 with TRBJ2-1, with 8 bases lining up with TRBD2. The germline V gene encodes CDR1 MDHEN and CDR2 SYDVKM. Trimming at V came to 6 bases and at J to 3 bases, leaving 10 bases not matched to a gene. The CDR3 consists of 16 residues. The CDR3 coding sequence is TGTGCCAGCAGCCATCCAGAGCGGGAGCTCTACAATGAGCAGTTCTTC. Translating gives CASSHPERELYNEQFF.

The V and J genes are TRBV6-5 and TRBJ2-5, with TRBD2 identical over 7 bases. V lost 6 bases to trimming and J lost 9 bases; unmatched junction nucleotides: 7. Per germline, CDR1 MNHEY and CDR2 SVGAGI. CDR3 length: 12 amino acids. CDR3 DNA sequence: TGTGCCAGCAGATCCACTGGGGGGGCCCAGTACTTC. Translated, it gives CASRSTGGAQYF.

This clone was seen a few times. The chain employs TRBV5-6 and TRBJ1-6, with a possible D match to TRBD1 (6 bases). V shed 4 bases and J shed 7 bases, with 15 bases lying between them. The germline V gene has CDR1 SGHDT and CDR2 YYEEEE. The CDR3 has 15 residues. The CDR3 DNA reads TGTGCCAGCAGCCCCACAGGGACGGCGAATTCACCCCTCCACTTT. It encodes CASSPTGTANSPLHF.

The rearrangement joins TRBV5-1 to TRBJ2-7; D call uncertain. V lost 0 bases and J 1 base, leaving 8 bases between the germline ends. The length of the CDR3 is 14 residues. Germline V lookup: CDR1 SGHRS, CDR2 YFSETQ. The CDR3 reads CASSLDSSSYEQYF. The CDR3 region has the DNA TGCGCCAGCAGCTTGGACAGCAGTTCCTACGAGCAGTACTTC.

The chain links TRBV7-9 to TRBJ2-7, with 9 bases that match TRBD1. CDR3 length equals 17 residues. The junction had 18 bases not matched to a gene; V was cut back by 5 bases and J by 7 bases. The germline gives CDR1 SEHNR, CDR2 FQNEAQ (reference sequence). The CDR3 reads CASSRFRPGTGTEEQYF. The CDR3 coding sequence is TGTGCCAGCAGCAGATTTAGGCCCGGGACAGGGACGGAAGAGCAGTACTTC.

V gene TRBV5-1 combines with J gene TRBJ1-1; the D gene is possibly TRBD1 (6 bases). CDR1 is SGHRS, CDR2 YFSETQ, per germline. The CDR3 has 14 amino acids. Deletions cut 4 bases from V and 1 base from J, with 11 bases between. The CDR3 sequence: CASSKGQPNTEAFF. CDR3 coding DNA: TGCGCCAGCAGCAAGGGACAACCGAACACTGAAGCTTTCTTT.

The chain uses TRBV10-3 and TRBJ2-1; 14 bases agree with TRBD2. The CDR3 length is 16 residues. The V gene end was trimmed by 3 bases and the J gene end by 12 bases; junction bases not matched to a gene: 10. CDR1 and CDR2 from the germline V gene are ENHRY and SYGVKD. DNA for the CDR3: TGTGCCATCAGTGACGGGACTAGCGGGAGAGGGGGGGTGCAGTTCTTC. Its translation: CAISDGTSGRGGVQFF.

The rearrangement links TRBV7-9 to TRBJ2-7, with 9 positions matching TRBD2. Losses at the gene ends were 0 bases for V and 4 bases for J; bases not matched to a gene: 10. The CDR3 consists of 17 residues. Germline V CDR1 and CDR2: SEHNR, FQNEAQ (reference sequence). CDR3 DNA sequence: TGTGCCAGCAGCTTAGCGTACGGGCGGGAGGGTAATTACGAGCAGTACTTC. Amino acid sequence: CASSLAYGREGNYEQYF.

J is TRBJ2-3 and V is TRBV2; the match to TRBD2 covers 10 bases. This CDR3 contains 13 residues. From germline, CDR1 is SNHLY and CDR2 FYNNEI. V shed 8 bases, J shed 8 bases, and the junction held 7 bases outside the gene matches. The CDR3 here is CASSSGGGRTQYF. CDR3 bases: TGTGCCAGCTCGAGCGGGGGGGGGCGTACGCAGTATTTT. Full variable domain (missing parts from reference TRBV2 and TRBJ2-3): EPEVTQTPSHQVTQMGQEVILRCVPISNHLYFYWYRQILGQKVEFLVSFYNNEISEKSEIFDDQFSVERPDGSNFTLKIRSTKLEDSAMYFCASSSGGGRTQYFGPGTRLTVL.

This clone was picked up a small number of times. The chain couples TRBV5-4 to TRBJ2-2; D perhaps matches TRBD2 (6 bases). This CDR3 has 15 residues. Between the trimmed V and J ends, which lost 1 base and 6 bases, there was a span of 13 bases. Germline V gives CDR1 SGHNT, CDR2 YYREEE (reference sequence). CDR3 sequence: CASSLNLWGAGELFF. The CDR3 coding sequence is TGTGCCAGCAGCTTGAATTTATGGGGGGCCGGGGAGCTGTTTTTT.

This clone was detected once. V gene TRBV7-8 combines with J gene TRBJ1-3, with D possibly TRBD1 on 5 matching bases. The V end lost 1 base, the J end lost 2 bases, and 6 bases lay between the germline ends. This CDR3 comprises 14 residues. The germline V gene encodes CDR1 SGHVS and CDR2 FQNEAQ. CDR3 in DNA: TGTGCCAGCAGCTTAGGGGGCGCTGGAAACACCATATATTTT. Translation gives CASSLGGAGNTIYF.

This chain links TRBV24-1 with TRBJ2-1; 9 bases are a match to TRBD2. CDR1 is KGHDR and CDR2 is SFDVKD in the germline V gene. The CDR3 consists of 16 residues. V lost 4 bases and J lost 4; bases outside the gene matches: 7. The CDR3 region is CATSDRAGGLYNEQFF. CDR3 nucleotide sequence: TGTGCCACCAGTGACCGTGCGGGAGGGCTGTACAATGAGCAGTTCTTC.